The clone carrying this TCR beta chain was observed at least ten times. TCRdb re-derived calls from the 5' RACE reads in MiXCR, one entry per CDR3 protein. The sample contains more than 70,000 distinct CDR3 sequences, 15% to 20% of which appear only once. The data were taken from a study of neurological immune-mediated disorders. The CDR3 contains 13 residues. V was cut by 4 bases and J by 5 bases, with 12 bases left in between. The germline V gene has CDR1 SGHKS and CDR2 YYEKEE (reference sequence). Sequencing was carried out using PBMCs. The receptor was isolated from a woman aged 40 to 50 in good health. The gene calls are TRBV5-5 and TRBJ1-1; the D is unclear. The CDR3 loop is CASSPHGGTEAFF. CDR3 nucleotide sequence: TGTGCCAGCAGCCCCCACGGTGGGACTGAAGCTTTCTTT.